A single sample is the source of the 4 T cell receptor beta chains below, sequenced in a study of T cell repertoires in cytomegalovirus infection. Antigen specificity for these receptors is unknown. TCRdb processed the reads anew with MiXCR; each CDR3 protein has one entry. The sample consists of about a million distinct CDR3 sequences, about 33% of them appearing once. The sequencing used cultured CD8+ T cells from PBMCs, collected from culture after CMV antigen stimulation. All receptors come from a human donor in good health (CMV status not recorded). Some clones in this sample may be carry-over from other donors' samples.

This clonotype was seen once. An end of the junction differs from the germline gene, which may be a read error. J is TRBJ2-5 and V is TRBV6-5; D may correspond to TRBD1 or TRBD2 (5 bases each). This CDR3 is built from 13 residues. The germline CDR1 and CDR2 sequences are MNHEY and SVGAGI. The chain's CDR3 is CAGSYVGEETQYF. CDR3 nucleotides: TGTGCCGGCAGTTACGTGGGGGAAGAGACCCAGTACTTC.

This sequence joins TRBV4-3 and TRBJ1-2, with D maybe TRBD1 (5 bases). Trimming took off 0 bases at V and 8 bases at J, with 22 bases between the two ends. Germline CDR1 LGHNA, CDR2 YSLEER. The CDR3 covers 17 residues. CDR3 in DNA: TGCGCCAGCAGCCAAGAATGGGTTTCAACGGGGGGAGACGGCTACACCTTC. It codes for CASSQEWVSTGGDGYTF.

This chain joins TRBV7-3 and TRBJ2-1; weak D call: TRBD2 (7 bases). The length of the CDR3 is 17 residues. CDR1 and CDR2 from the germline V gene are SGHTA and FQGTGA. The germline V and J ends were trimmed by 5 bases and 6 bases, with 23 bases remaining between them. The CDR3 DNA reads TGTGCCAGCAGCCTACCCTGGGGGGGGGCCAGAATCAATGAGCAGTTCTTC. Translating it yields CASSLPWGGARINEQFF.

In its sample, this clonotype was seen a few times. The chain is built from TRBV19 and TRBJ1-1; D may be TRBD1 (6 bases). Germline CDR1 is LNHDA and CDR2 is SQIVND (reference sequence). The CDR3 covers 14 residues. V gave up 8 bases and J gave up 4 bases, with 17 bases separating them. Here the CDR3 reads CASGEQGLFTEAFF. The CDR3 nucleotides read TGTGCCAGTGGAGAACAGGGTCTATTCACTGAAGCTTTCTTT.